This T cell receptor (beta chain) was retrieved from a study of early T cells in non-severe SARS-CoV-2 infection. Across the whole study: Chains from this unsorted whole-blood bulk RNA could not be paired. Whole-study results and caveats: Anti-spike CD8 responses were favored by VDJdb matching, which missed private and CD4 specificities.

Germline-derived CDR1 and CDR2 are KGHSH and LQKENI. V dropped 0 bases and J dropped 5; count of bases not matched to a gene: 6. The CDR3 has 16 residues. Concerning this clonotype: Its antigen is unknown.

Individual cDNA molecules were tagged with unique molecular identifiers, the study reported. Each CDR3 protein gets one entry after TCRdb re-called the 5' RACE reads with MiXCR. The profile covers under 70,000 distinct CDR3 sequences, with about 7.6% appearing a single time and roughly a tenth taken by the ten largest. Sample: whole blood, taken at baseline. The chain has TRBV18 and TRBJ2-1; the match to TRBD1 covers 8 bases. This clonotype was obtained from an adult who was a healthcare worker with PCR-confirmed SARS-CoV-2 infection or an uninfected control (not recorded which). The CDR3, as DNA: TGTGCCAGCTCACCACCGGGACAGGTTAACAACAATGAGCAGTTCTTC. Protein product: CASSPPGQVNNNEQFF.